Below, one T cell receptor beta chain is given with its context. This record comes from a study of cytomegalovirus exposure and HLA in healthy donors. CDR1 and CDR2 from the germline V gene are SEHNR and FQNEAQ (reference sequence). This CDR3 spans 14 amino acids. The PCR used 60 Vbeta and 13 Jbeta primers. The table came from immunoSEQ multiplex PCR; TCRdb's copy has only in-frame clones and leaves some out. The sample lists roughly 140,000 clones, about 80% seen once, with approximately 6.1% in the top ten. Samples came from healthy bone marrow donors. The chain uses TRBV7-9 and TRBJ2-5, with 8 nucleotides matching TRBD2. The DNA end lines up better with TRBJ2-7; the J call may be wrong. The clonotype originates from a man aged 25-40 years in good health and CMV-seropositive. The sequenced sample consisted of PBMCs. CDR3 in DNA: TGTGCCAGCATTCCCAGCGGGAGCTTCTACGAGCAGTACTTC. Encoded protein: CASIPSGSFYEQYF.